These 2 T cell receptor beta chains were sequenced from one sample in a study of a mutant IDH1 vaccine in newly diagnosed glioma. Sequencing was performed with immunoSEQ multiplex PCR; in TCRdb, only in-frame clones are kept and a portion is missing. The sample has tens of thousands of clones; approximately 84% are singletons. Time point defined: week 11, during vaccination. Mutant IDH1 20-mer peptide, at 300 ug, made up each vaccine dose, with topical imiquimod. The antigens these receptors bind are not known. The starting material was PBMCs, obtained from a glioma patient whose treatment included an IDH1 peptide vaccine. The receptors stem from a woman between 45 and 65 years old with glioma.

This clone was observed once. The V gene is TRBV7-9, the J gene TRBJ2-7; 7 bases align to TRBD1. V shed 5 bases and J 4 bases; nucleotides not matched to a gene: 11. The CDR3 covers 15 residues. Germline CDR1 SEHNR, CDR2 FQNEAQ (reference sequence). CDR3 nucleotides: TGTGCCAGCAGCCGGACGGGGCAGGGGGATTACGAGCAGTACTTC. This sequence encodes CASSRTGQGDYEQYF.

J is TRBJ2-1 and V is TRBV11-3; TRBD1 aligns across 7 bases. From germline, CDR1 is SGHNT and CDR2 YENEEA. V was clipped by 5 bases and J by 2 bases; unmatched bases: 3. The CDR3 length is 14 residues. CDR3 in DNA: TGTGCCAGCAGCCGAACAGGGGCCTACAATGAGCAGTTCTTC. This gives the protein CASSRTGAYNEQFF.